The 3 T cell receptor beta chains reported below all come from one sample, sequenced in a study of cytomegalovirus exposure and HLA in healthy donors (dated by TCRdb to about 2017). Libraries were built with the immunoSEQ multiplex PCR assay. A mixture of 60 forward primers for TCR Vbeta segments and 13 reverse primers for TCR Jbeta segments was used in the multiplex PCR. The immuneACCESS repertoire file appears here via TCRdb, limited to in-frame rearrangements. These files lack a portion of the clones; in checked studies, under half of the deficit traces to unresolved V genes, and the cause of the others is not known. The sample records under 200,000 clones, about 82% of which are singletons. Of the sample, 1% falls within the top ten clones. Specimen: PBMCs. The receptor source for this set is a woman in her forties or fifties in good health and CMV-seropositive.

The chain combines TRBV5-5 with TRBJ2-5; D is possibly TRBD1 (6 bases). V was cut by 4 bases and J by 5 bases, with 12 bases left in between. Germline loops: CDR1 SGHKS, CDR2 YYEKEE (reference sequence). The CDR3 totals 13 residues. The CDR3 region is CASSQGTEETQYF. The CDR3 DNA reads as TGTGCCAGCAGCCAGGGGACGGAGGAGACCCAGTACTTC.

The chain links TRBV9 to TRBJ2-5, with a possible D match to TRBD1 (5 bases). With the DNA end fitting TRBJ2-7 better, the J assignment may be wrong. Germline V lookup: CDR1 SGDLS, CDR2 YYNGEE. The CDR3 extends over 14 amino acids. This CDR3 is CASSAEVGLYEQYF. For the CDR3, the DNA is TGTGCCAGCAGCGCAGAGGTGGGGCTCTACGAGCAGTACTTC.

V usage is TRBV9 and J usage is TRBJ2-7, with D maybe TRBD2 (7 bases). Trimming took off 4 bases at V and 0 bases at J, with 17 bases between the two ends. CDR3 length: 16 residues. Germline V lookup: CDR1 SGDLS, CDR2 YYNGEE. The CDR3 region has the DNA TGTGCCAGCAGCCCAGAGGGGGGAGGGGGCTCCTACGAGCAGTACTTC. Encoded protein: CASSPEGGGGSYEQYF.